Presented here are 14 T cell receptor beta chains from one specimen sequenced in a study of cytomegalovirus exposure and HLA in healthy donors. With 60 Vbeta and 13 Jbeta primers, the PCR was carried out. Using immunoSEQ multiplex PCR, the repertoire was profiled, and TCRdb retains in-frame clones only, with some absent. The sample shows roughly 63,000 clones, approximately 71% of them seen only once. Sequencing input: PBMCs. These receptors were collected from a man in his fifties or sixties in good health and CMV-seropositive.

This clone showed up just a few times. The rearrangement uses TRBV4-3 and TRBJ1-2; TRBD1 aligns across 9 bases. This CDR3 has 17 amino acids. Germline V gene sequence: CDR1 LGHNA, CDR2 YSLEER. J was trimmed by 7 bases and V by 0 bases; bases with no gene match: 12. Written as DNA, the CDR3 is TGCGCCAGCAGCCAAGATAGGGAGAACAGGGGGCGTCGTGGCTACACCTTC. Encoded protein: CASSQDRENRGRRGYTF.

This clone appeared a few times. This chain uses TRBV7-3 with TRBJ2-7; 7 bases fit TRBD2. The CDR3 runs to 15 residues. Germline CDR1 and CDR2: SGHTA and FQGTGA. Trimming at V came to 5 bases and at J to 1 base, leaving 8 bases not matched to a gene. Here the CDR3 DNA reads TGTGCCAGCAGCCGGGGCCGGGGAGGGTCCTACGAGCAGTACTTC. Translation gives CASSRGRGGSYEQYF.

This chain joins TRBV18 and TRBJ1-5; D is unclear. CDR1 KGHSH and CDR2 LQKENI come from the germline V gene. This CDR3 is built from 12 residues. Deletions cut 5 bases from V and 9 bases from J, with 11 bases between. The CDR3 sequence is CASSTAERPQHF. The CDR3 bases are TGTGCCAGCTCAACAGCGGAACGGCCCCAGCATTTT.

The CDR3 spells CASSLSVGGNYGYTF. As DNA, the CDR3 is TGTGCCAGCAGTTTATCGGTAGGGGGCAACTATGGCTACACCTTC. This chain connects TRBV27 to TRBJ1-2; 7 bases match TRBD1. Germline V CDR1 and CDR2: MNHEY, SMNVEV (reference sequence). The CDR3 has 15 residues. V lost 0 bases and J lost 2; bases outside the gene matches: 3.

The chain employs TRBV5-1 and TRBJ2-1; TRBD2 agrees at 12 bases. Germline V gene data show CDR1 as SGHRS and CDR2 as YFSETQ. After removal of 0 bases from V and 3 bases from J, the junction contained 4 bases not matched to a gene. This CDR3 is built from 17 residues. As DNA, the CDR3 is TGCGCCAGCAGCTTGGTGGCTAGCGGGGGGGTCTACAATGAGCAGTTCTTC. It yields the protein CASSLVASGGVYNEQFF.

The chain is built from TRBV27 and TRBJ2-7; the match to TRBD2 covers 7 bases. The CDR3 length is 15 residues. V was pared by 7 bases and J by 0 bases, with 9 bases of the junction left unmatched. Germline lookup yields CDR1 MNHEY and CDR2 SMNVEV (reference sequence). The CDR3: CASNTRGGSSYEQYF. The DNA for the CDR3 is TGTGCCAGCAATACCCGGGGCGGGAGCTCCTACGAGCAGTACTTC.

The genes are TRBV7-2 and TRBJ2-1; D may be TRBD1 (5 bases). This CDR3 has 13 residues. V gave up 1 base and J gave up 9 bases, with 10 bases separating them. Germline assignment: CDR1 SGHTA and CDR2 FQGNSA. CDR3 nucleotides: TGTGCCAGCAGCTTAGACCCAGGGTCTGAGCAGTTCTTC. Its protein is CASSLDPGSEQFF.

This clone has a handful of counts. The CDR3 sequence: CASMALRDEKLFF. CDR3 DNA sequence: TGTGCCAGTATGGCCCTGCGGGATGAAAAACTGTTTTTT. The V call is TRBV27, the J call TRBJ1-4, with no clear D. This CDR3 is built from 13 residues. The V gene lost 9 bases and the J gene lost 6 bases, with 14 bases spanning the gap. CDR1 MNHEY and CDR2 SMNVEV come from the germline V gene (reference sequence).

The chain uses TRBV5-1 and TRBJ1-3; no definite D call. This CDR3 spans 16 amino acids. Germline CDR1 and CDR2: SGHRS and YFSETQ. Trimming removed 0 bases at V and 2 bases at J, with 12 bases between. The CDR3 DNA reads TGCGCCAGCAGCTTGGATTCCCTAGGAGCTGGAAACACCATATATTTT. It specifies CASSLDSLGAGNTIYF.

The J gene is TRBJ2-7, the V gene TRBV27, with 7 bases aligning to TRBD1. Germline V gene sequence: CDR1 MNHEY, CDR2 SMNVEV (reference sequence). V was clipped by 4 bases and J by 3 bases; unmatched bases: 9. The CDR3 has 15 amino acids. The CDR3 DNA reads TGTGCCAGCAGTTCTAGGGGGACAGTGAGCTACGAGCAGTACTTC. It specifies CASSSRGTVSYEQYF.

This clone was counted a few times. The V gene is TRBV4-3, the J gene TRBJ2-7; 8 nucleotides agree with TRBD1. This CDR3 is built from 14 residues. V shed 1 base and J 6 bases; nucleotides not matched to a gene: 5. The germline gives CDR1 LGHNA, CDR2 YSLEER. CDR3: CASSQVQGAGEQYF. The CDR3 DNA reads TGCGCCAGCAGCCAAGTTCAGGGGGCGGGCGAGCAGTACTTC.

This chain links TRBV11-2 with TRBJ2-7; tentatively, D is TRBD2 (6 bases). The last part of the DNA fits TRBJ2-5 better; the J call may be wrong. This CDR3 region has 18 residues. CDR1 is SGHAT, CDR2 FQNNGV, per germline. The CDR3 is CASSPRWGEFRGEETQYF. The CDR3 DNA reads TGTGCCAGCAGCCCAAGGTGGGGGGAATTCAGAGGGGAAGAGACCCAGTACTTC.

The chain couples TRBV28 to TRBJ2-7; TRBD2 matches at 7 bases. V gave up 6 bases and J gave up 4 bases; unmatched junction bases: 9. The CDR3 sequence is 14 residues long. In germline, CDR1 is MDHEN, CDR2 SYDVKM. CDR3 amino acids: CASRRAGEGYEQYF. CDR3 nucleotide sequence: TGTGCCAGCAGGAGGGCGGGAGAGGGATACGAGCAGTACTTC.

The chain is built from TRBV7-2 and TRBJ2-7; D is undetermined. CDR3 length: 12 residues. The germline gives CDR1 SGHTA, CDR2 FQGNSA. V was shortened by 4 bases and J by 2 bases, with 6 bases between the two germline ends. The chain's CDR3 is CASSSHTYEQYF. Written as DNA, the CDR3 is TGTGCCAGCAGCTCACATACCTACGAGCAGTACTTC.